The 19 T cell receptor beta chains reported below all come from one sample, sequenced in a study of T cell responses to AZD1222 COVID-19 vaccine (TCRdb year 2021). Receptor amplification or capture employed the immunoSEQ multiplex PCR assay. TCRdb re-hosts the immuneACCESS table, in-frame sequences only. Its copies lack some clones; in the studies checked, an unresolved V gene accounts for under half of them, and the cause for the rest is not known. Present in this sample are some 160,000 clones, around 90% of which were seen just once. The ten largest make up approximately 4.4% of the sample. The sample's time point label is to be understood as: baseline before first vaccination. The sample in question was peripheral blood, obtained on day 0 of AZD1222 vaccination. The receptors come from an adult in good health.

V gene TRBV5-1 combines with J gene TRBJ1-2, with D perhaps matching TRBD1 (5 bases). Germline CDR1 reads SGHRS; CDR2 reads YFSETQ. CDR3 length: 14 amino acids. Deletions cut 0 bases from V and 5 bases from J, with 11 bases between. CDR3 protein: CASSLEGIGYGYTF. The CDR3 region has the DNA TGCGCCAGCAGCTTGGAGGGGATTGGATATGGCTACACCTTC.

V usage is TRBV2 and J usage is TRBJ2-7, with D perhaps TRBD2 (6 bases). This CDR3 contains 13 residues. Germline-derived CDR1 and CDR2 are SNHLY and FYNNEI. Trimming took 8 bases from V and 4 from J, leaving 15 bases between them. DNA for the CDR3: TGTGCCAGCGGTGGGGGACTCGGTTACGAGCAGTACTTC. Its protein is CASGGGLGYEQYF.

DNA for the CDR3: TGTGCCAGCAGCCTTGCTCCTGGAAACACCATATATTTT. Translation gives CASSLAPGNTIYF. The chain combines TRBV5-8 with TRBJ1-3; no definite D call. Trimming took off 4 bases at V and 2 bases at J, with 7 bases between the two ends. The CDR3 has 13 amino acids. CDR1 is SGHTS, CDR2 YDEGEE, per germline. Full variable domain (outside the CDR3, taken from reference TRBV5-8 and TRBJ1-3): EAGVTQSPTHLIKTRGQQATLRCSPISGHTSVYWYQQALGLGLQFLLWYDEGEERNRGNFPPRFSGRQFPNYSSELNVNALELEDSALYLCASSLAPGNTIYFGEGSWLTVV.

CDR3: CATSPNPPEQYF. Here the CDR3 DNA reads TGTGCCACCAGTCCGAACCCCCCCGAGCAGTACTTC. The chain employs TRBV15 and TRBJ2-7; D is uncertain. This CDR3 has 12 residues. V lost 6 bases, J lost 6 bases, and 12 bases lay in between. Per germline, CDR1 LNHNV and CDR2 YYDKDF (reference sequence).

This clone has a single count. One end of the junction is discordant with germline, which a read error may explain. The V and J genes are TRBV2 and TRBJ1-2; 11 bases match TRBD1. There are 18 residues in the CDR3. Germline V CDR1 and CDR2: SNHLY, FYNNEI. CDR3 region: CASSEVRPGTGGSGGYTF. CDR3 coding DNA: TGTGCCAGCAGCGAAGTTCGGCCTGGGACAGGGGGTTCTGGTGGCTACACCTTC. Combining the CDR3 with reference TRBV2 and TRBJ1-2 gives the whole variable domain EPEVTQTPSHQVTQMGQEVILRCVPISNHLYFYWYRQILGQKVEFLVSFYNNEISEKSEIFDDQFSVERPDGSNFTLKIRSTKLEDSAMYFCASSEVRPGTGGSGGYTFGSGTRLTVV.

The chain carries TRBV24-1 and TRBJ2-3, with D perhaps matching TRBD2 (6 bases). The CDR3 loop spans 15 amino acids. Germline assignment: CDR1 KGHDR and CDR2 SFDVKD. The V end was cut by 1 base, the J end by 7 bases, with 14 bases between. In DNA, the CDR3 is TGTGCCACCAGTGATTTCTTAGCGGAGGGGAATACGCAGTATTTT. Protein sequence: CATSDFLAEGNTQYF.

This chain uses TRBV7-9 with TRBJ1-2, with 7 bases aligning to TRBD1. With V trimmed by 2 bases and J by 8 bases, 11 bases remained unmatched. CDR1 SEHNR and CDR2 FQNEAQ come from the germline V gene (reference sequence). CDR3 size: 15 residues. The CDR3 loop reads CASSLSGGGLKGYTF. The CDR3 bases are TGTGCCAGCAGCTTAAGCGGAGGGGGCTTGAAGGGCTACACCTTC.

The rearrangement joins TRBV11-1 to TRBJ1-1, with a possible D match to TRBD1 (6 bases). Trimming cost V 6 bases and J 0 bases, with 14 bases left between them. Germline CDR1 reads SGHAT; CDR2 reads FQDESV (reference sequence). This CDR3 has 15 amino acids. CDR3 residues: CASRSGTLMNTEAFF. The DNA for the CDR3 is TGTGCCAGCAGGTCCGGGACACTGATGAACACTGAAGCTTTCTTT.

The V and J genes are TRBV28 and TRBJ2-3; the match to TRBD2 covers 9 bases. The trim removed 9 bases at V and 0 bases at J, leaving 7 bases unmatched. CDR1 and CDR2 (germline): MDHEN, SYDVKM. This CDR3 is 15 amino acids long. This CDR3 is CASSVAGESTDTQYF. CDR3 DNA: TGTGCCAGTTCGGTAGCGGGAGAGAGCACAGATACGCAGTATTTT.

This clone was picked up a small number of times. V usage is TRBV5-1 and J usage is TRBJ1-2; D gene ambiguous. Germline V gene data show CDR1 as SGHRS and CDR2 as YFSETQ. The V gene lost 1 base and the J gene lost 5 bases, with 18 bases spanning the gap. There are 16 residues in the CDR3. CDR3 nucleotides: TGCGCCAGCAGCTTGTCGACGACGGGCAGCCGATATGGCTACACCTTC. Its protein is CASSLSTTGSRYGYTF. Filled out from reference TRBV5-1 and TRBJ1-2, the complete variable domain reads KAGVTQTPRYLIKTRGQQVTLSCSPISGHRSVSWYQQTPGQGLQFLFEYFSETQRNKGNFPGRFSGRQFSNSRSEMNVSTLELGDSALYLCASSLSTTGSRYGYTFGSGTRLTVV.

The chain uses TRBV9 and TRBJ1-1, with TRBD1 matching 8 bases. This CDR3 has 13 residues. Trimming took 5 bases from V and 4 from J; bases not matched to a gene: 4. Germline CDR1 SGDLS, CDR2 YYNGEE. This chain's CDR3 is CASRATGGTEAFF. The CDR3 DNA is TGTGCCAGCAGAGCAACAGGGGGCACTGAAGCTTTCTTT.

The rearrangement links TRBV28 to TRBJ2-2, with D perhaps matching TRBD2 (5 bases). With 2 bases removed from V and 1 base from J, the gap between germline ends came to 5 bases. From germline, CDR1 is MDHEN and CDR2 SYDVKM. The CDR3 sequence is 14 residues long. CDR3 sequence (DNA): TGTGCCAGCAGTTTAGGGAGGAACACCGGGGAGCTGTTTTTT. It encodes CASSLGRNTGELFF.

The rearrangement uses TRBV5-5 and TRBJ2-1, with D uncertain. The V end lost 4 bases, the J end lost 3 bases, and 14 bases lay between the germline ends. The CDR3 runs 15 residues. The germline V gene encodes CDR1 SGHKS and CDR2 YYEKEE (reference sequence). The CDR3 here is CASSQRSSGYNEQFF. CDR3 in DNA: TGTGCCAGCAGCCAACGGAGTTCGGGCTACAATGAGCAGTTCTTC. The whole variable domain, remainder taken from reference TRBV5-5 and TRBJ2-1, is DAGVTQSPTHLIKTRGQQVTLRCSPISGHKSVSWYQQVLGQGPQFIFQYYEKEERGRGNFPDRFSARQFPNYSSELNVNALLLGDSALYLCASSQRSSGYNEQFFGPGTRLTVL.

CDR3 nucleotides: TGTGCCACCGTACTTGGGGGAAGGGGTAATGAGCAGTTCTTC. Its translation is CATVLGGRGNEQFF. J is TRBJ2-1 and V is TRBV15; D could derive from TRBD1 or TRBD2 (5 bases each). Germline CDR1 is LNHNV and CDR2 is YYDKDF (reference sequence). Trimming stripped 8 bases from V and 7 bases from J, with 18 bases between. This CDR3 has 14 residues.

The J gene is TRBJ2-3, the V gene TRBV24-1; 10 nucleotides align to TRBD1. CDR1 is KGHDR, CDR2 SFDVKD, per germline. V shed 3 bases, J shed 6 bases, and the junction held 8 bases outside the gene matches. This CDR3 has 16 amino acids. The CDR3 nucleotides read TGTGCCACCAGTGATCCCTGGACAGGGGGTGGGGATACGCAGTATTTT. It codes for CATSDPWTGGGDTQYF.

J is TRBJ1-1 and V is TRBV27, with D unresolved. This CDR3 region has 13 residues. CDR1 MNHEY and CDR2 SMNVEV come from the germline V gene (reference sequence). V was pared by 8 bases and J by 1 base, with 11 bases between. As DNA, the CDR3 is TGTGCCAGCGTCCCGCCCGGGAACACTGAAGCTTTCTTT. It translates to CASVPPGNTEAFF.

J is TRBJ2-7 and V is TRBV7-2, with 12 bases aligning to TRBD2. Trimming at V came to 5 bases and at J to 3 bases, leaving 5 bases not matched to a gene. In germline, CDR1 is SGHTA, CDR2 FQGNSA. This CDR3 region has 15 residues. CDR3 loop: CASSPLAGGIYEQYF. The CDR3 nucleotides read TGTGCCAGCAGCCCACTAGCGGGAGGTATCTACGAGCAGTACTTC.

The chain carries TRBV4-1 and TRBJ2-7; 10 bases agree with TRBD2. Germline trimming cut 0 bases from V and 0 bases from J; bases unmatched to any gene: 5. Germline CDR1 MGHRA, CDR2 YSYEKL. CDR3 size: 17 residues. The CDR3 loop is CASSQDPLAGDSYEQYF. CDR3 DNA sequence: TGCGCCAGCAGCCAAGATCCGCTAGCGGGAGACTCCTACGAGCAGTACTTC.

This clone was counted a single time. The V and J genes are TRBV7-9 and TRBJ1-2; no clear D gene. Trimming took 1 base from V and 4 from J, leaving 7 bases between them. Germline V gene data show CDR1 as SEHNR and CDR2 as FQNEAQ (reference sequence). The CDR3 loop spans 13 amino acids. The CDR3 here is CASSLGTGYGYTF. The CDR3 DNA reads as TGTGCCAGCAGCTTAGGGACCGGCTATGGCTACACCTTC.